This T cell receptor beta chain was sequenced for a study of tumor and adjacent non-tumor tissue in lung cancer. Study in general: Each sample yielded 3.9 million or so productive TCRbeta reads on average.

The template was RNA from unsorted bulk tissue. Distant lung tissue was collected more than 3 cm away from the tumor edge. This clonotype was counted a few times. The junction departs from germline at one end; a sequencing error may be responsible. The CDR3 is 13 amino acids. CDR1 is DFQATT and CDR2 is SNEGSKA in the germline V gene (reference sequence). The library came from three nested PCR rounds adapted from ARM-PCR protocols. Each CDR3 protein gets one entry after TCRdb re-called the multiplex PCR reads with MiXCR. The sample yields around 57,000 distinct CDR3 sequences, more than 55% seen once. V gene TRBV20-1 combines with J gene TRBJ2-7, with D tentatively TRBD2 (6 bases). The sequenced sample consisted of distant non-tumor lung tissue. This sequence was found in a man between 70 and 80 years old with non-small cell lung cancer. The CDR3 protein is CNARVPGVGEQYF. The CDR3 region has the DNA TGCAATGCTAGAGTGCCGGGAGTGGGCGAGCAGTACTTC.